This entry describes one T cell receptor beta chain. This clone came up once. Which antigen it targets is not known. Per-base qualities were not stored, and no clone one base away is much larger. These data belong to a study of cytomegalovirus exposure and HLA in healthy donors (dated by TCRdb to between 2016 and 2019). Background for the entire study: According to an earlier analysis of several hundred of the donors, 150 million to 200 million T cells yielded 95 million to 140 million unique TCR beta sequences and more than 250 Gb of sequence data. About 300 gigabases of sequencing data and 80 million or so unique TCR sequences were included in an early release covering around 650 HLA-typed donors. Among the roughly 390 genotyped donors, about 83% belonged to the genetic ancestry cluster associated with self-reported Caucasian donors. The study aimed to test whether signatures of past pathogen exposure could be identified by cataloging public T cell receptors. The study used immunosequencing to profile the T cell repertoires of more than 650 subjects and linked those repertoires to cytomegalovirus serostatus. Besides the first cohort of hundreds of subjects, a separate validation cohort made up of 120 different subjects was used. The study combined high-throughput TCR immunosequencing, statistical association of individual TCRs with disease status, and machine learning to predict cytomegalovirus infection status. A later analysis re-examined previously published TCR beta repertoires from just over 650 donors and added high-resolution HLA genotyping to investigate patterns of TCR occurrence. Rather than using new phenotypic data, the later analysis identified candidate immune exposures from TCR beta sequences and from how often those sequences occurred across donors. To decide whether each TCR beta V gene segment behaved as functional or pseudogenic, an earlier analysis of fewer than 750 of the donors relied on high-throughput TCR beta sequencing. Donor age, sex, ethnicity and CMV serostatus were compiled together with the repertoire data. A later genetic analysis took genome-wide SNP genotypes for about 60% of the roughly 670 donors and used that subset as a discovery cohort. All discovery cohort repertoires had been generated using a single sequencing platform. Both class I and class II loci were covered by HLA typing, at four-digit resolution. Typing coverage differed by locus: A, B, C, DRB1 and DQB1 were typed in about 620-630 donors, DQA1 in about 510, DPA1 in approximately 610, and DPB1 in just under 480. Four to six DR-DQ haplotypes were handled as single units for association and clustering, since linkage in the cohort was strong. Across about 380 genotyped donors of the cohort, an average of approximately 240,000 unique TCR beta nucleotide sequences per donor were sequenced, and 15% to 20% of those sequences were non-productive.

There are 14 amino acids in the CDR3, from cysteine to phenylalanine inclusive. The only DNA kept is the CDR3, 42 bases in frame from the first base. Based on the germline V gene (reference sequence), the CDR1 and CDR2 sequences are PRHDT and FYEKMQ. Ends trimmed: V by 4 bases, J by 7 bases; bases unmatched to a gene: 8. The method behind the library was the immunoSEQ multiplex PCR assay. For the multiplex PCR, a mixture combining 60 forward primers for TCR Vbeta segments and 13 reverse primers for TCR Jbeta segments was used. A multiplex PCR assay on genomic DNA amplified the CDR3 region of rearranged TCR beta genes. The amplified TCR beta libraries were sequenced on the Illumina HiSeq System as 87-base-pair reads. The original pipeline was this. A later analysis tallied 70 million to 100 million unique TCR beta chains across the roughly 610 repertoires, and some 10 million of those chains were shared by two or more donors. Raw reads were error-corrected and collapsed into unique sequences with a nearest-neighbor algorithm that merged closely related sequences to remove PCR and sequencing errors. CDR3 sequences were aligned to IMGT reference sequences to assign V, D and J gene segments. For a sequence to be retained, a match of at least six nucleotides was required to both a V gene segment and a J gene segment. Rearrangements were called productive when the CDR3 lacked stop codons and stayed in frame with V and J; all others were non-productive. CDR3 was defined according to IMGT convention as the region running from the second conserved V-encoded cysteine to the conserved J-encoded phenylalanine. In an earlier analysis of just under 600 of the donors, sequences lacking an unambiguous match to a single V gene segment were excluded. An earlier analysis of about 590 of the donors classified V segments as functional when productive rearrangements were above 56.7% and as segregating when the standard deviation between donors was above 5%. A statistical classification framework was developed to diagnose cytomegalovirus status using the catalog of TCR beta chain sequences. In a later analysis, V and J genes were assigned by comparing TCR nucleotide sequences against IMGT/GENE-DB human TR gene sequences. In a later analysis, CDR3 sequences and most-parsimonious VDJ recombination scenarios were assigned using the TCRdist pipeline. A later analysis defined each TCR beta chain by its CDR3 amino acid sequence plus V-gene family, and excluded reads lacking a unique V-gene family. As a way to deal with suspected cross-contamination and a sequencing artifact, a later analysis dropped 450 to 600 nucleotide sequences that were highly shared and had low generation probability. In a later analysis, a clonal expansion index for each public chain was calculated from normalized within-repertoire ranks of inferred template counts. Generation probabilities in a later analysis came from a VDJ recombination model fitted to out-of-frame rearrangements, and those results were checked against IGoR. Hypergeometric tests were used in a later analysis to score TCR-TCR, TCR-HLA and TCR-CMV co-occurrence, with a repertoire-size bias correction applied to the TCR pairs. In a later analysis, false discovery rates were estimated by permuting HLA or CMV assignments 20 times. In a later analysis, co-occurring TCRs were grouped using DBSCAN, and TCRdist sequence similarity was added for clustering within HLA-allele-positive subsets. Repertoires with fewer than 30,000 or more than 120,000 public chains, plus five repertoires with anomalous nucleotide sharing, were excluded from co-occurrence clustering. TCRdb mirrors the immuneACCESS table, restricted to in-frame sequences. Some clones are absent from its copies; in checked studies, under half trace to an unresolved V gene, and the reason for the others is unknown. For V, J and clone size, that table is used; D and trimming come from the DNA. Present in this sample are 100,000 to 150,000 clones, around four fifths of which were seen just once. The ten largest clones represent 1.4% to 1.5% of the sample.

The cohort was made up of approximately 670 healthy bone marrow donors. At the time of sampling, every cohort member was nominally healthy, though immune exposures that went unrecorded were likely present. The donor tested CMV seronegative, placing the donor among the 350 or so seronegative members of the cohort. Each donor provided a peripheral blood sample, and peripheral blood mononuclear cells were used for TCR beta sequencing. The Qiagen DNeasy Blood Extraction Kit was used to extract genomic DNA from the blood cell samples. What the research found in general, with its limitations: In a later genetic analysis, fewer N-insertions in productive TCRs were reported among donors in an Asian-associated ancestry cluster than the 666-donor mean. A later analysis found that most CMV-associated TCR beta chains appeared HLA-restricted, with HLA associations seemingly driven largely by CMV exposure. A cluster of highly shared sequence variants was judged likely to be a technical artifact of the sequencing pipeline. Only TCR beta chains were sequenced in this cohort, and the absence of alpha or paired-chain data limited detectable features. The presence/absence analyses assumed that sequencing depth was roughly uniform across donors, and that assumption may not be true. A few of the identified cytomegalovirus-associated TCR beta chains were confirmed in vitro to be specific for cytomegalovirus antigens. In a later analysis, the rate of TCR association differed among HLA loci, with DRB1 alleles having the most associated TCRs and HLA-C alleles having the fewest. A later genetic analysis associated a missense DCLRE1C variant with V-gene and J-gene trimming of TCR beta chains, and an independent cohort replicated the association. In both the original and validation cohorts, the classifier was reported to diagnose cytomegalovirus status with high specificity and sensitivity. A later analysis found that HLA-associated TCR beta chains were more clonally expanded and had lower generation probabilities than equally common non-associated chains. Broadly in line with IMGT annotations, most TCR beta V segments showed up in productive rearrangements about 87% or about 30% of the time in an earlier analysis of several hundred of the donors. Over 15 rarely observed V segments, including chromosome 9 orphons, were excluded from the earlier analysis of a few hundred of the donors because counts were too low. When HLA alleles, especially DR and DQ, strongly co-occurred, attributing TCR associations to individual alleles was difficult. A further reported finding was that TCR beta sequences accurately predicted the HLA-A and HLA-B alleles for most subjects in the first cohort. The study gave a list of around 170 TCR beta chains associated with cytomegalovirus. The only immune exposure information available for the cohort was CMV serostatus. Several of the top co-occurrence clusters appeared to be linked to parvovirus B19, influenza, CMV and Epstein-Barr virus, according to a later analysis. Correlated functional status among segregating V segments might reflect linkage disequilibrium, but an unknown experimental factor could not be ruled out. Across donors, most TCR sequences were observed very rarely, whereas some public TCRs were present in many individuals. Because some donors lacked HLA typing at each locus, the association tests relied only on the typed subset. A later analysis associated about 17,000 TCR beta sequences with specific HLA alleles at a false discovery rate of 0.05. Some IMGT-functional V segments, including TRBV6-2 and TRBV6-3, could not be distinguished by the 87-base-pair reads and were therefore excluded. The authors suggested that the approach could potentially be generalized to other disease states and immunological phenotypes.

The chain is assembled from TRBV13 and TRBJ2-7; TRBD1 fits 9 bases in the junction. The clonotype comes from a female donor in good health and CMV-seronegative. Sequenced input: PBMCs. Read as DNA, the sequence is TGTGCCAGCAGCTGGGACCGGGACAGGGATGAGCAGTACTTC. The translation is CASSWDRDRDEQYF.